This is a list of T cell receptor beta chains from one sample in a study of response to subunit inactivated influenza vaccine. From the RT-PCR reads, TCRdb called clonotypes with MiXCR, one entry per CDR3 protein. The table shows 700,000 to 900,000 distinct CDR3 sequences, with 21% occurring only once. Source: PBMCs from blood, taken about 5 days after vaccination. The receptors were sampled from a man aged 50 to 60 who received an inactivated influenza vaccine. Each CDR3 is given without its conserved first and last residue. Fields, in order: CDR3 protein, V gene, J gene.

cdr3_aa: SARRRGGSSYNEQF; v_call: TRBV20-1; j_call: TRBJ2-1
cdr3_aa: SARDPGTRGFSAQY; v_call: TRBV20-1; j_call: TRBJ2-3
cdr3_aa: ASSRTELNTEAF; v_call: TRBV4-3; j_call: TRBJ1-1
cdr3_aa: ASRTIQETQY; v_call: TRBV6-2/TRBV6-3; j_call: TRBJ2-5
cdr3_aa: ATSLRTADTQY; v_call: TRBV24-1; j_call: TRBJ2-3
cdr3_aa: SAPVRYLYEQY; v_call: TRBV20-1; j_call: TRBJ2-7
cdr3_aa: ASSTTLRGQY; v_call: TRBV6-5; j_call: TRBJ2-3
cdr3_aa: ASSLMAYEQY; v_call: TRBV7-9; j_call: TRBJ2-7
cdr3_aa: ASSSPQGAESTDTQY; v_call: TRBV12-3/TRBV12-4; j_call: TRBJ2-3
cdr3_aa: ASSLISGTDTQY; v_call: TRBV12-3/TRBV12-4; j_call: TRBJ2-3
cdr3_aa: ASSFSASVTDTQY; v_call: TRBV12-3/TRBV12-4; j_call: TRBJ2-3
cdr3_aa: SVESAGKTQY; v_call: TRBV29-1; j_call: TRBJ2-5
cdr3_aa: ASSDNLPIDEQY; v_call: TRBV2; j_call: TRBJ2-7
cdr3_aa: ASSIRDRGEAF; v_call: TRBV6-1; j_call: TRBJ1-1
cdr3_aa: ASNDRDRGTEAF; v_call: TRBV10-1; j_call: TRBJ1-1
cdr3_aa: SARDGTGTYEQY; v_call: TRBV20-1; j_call: TRBJ2-7
cdr3_aa: ASSFLGVSTDTQY; v_call: TRBV7-8; j_call: TRBJ2-3
cdr3_aa: ASRPDGGEVEQF; v_call: TRBV18; j_call: TRBJ2-1
cdr3_aa: SARDWSDPRETQY; v_call: TRBV20-1; j_call: TRBJ2-5
cdr3_aa: ASSPSGSPGGTEAF; v_call: TRBV12-3/TRBV12-4; j_call: TRBJ1-1
cdr3_aa: ASSAPRGLAGDSYNEQF; v_call: TRBV13; j_call: TRBJ2-1
cdr3_aa: SARDSGRATDTQY; v_call: TRBV20-1; j_call: TRBJ2-3